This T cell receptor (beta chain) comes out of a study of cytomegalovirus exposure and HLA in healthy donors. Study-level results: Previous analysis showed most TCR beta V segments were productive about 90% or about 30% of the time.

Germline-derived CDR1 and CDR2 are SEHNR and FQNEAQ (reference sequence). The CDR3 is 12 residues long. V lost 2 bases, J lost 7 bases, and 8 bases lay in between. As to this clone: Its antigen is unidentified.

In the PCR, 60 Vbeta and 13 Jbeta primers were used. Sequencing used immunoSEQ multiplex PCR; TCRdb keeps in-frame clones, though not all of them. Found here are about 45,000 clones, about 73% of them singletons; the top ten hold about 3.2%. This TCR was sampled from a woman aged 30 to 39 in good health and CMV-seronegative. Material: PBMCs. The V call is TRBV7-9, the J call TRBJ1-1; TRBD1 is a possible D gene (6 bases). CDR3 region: CASSLLRGEAFF. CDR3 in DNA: TGTGCCAGCAGCTTACTCAGGGGTGAAGCTTTCTTT.